This T cell receptor beta chain was obtained from a study of cytomegalovirus exposure and HLA in healthy donors. Some clones are missing from TCRdb's copy, which holds only in-frame ones; the method was immunoSEQ multiplex PCR. The sample carries around 300,000 clones, nearly 90% recorded once. Study-level findings and limits: TCR beta chains numbering under 200 were designated cytomegalovirus-associated.

Points on this clone: The antigen remains unidentified.

This clonotype was sampled from a man younger than 45 in good health and CMV-seronegative. Specimen: PBMCs.

CDR3 nucleotides: TGTGCCAGTAGCCTTTCGACAGGGTGGGGTGAAAAACTGTTTTTT. It encodes CASSLSTGWGEKLFF. The chain is built from TRBV19 and TRBJ1-4; 7 positions agree with TRBD1. Germline assignment: CDR1 LNHDA and CDR2 SQIVND (reference sequence). V dropped 6 bases and J dropped 7; count of bases not matched to a gene: 11. This CDR3 comprises 15 residues.